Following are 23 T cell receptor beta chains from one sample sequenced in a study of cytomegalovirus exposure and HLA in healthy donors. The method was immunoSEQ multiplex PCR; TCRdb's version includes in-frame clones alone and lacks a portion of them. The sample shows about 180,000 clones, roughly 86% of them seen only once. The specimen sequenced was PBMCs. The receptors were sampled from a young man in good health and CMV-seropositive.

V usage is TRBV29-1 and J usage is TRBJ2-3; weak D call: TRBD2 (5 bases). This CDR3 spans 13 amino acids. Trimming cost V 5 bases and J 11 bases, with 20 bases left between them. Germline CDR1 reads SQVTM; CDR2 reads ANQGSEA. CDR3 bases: TGCAGCGTTAAAGGACTCCTTGGAGTCGAGCAGTATTTT. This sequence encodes CSVKGLLGVEQYF.

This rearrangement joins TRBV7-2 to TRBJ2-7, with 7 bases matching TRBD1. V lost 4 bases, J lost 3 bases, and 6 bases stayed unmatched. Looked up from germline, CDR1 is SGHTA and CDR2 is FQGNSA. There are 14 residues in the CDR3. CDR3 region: CASSSQTGIYEQYF. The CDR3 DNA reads TGTGCCAGCAGCTCCCAGACAGGGATCTACGAGCAGTACTTC.

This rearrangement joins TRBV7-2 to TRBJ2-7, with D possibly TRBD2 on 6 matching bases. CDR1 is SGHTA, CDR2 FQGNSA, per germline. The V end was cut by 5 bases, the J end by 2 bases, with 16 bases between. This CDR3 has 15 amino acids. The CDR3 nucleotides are TGTGCCAGCAGCGCCATCGACGGGAGAACCTACGAGCAGTACTTC. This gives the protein CASSAIDGRTYEQYF.

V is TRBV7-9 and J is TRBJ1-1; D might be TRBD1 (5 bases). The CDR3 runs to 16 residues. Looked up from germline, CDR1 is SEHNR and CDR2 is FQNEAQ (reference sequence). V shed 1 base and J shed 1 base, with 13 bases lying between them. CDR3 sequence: CASSLEGSGANTEAFF. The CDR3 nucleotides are TGTGCCAGCAGCTTAGAGGGTAGCGGGGCGAACACTGAAGCTTTCTTT. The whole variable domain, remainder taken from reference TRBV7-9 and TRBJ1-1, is DTGVSQNPRHKITKRGQNVTFRCDPISEHNRLYWYRQTLGQGPEFLTYFQNEAQLEKSRLLSDRFSAERPKGSFSTLEIQRTEQGDSAMYLCASSLEGSGANTEAFFGQGTRLTVV.

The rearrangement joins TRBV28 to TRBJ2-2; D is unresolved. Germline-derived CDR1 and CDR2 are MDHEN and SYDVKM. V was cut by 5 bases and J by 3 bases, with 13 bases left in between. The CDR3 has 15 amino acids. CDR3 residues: CASSLLGTDTGELFF. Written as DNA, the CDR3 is TGTGCCAGCAGTCTCCTAGGTACGGACACCGGGGAGCTGTTTTTT.

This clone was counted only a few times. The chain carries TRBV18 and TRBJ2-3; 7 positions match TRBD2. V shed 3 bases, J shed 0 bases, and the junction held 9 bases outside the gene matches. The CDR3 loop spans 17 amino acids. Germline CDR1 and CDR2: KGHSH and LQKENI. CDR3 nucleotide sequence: TGTGCCAGCTCACCTCTGACTAGCAGCACTAGCACAGATACGCAGTATTTT. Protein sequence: CASSPLTSSTSTDTQYF.

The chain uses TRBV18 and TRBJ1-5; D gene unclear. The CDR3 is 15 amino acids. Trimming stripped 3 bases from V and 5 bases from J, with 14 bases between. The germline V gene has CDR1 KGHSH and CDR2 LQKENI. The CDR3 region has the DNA TGTGCCAGCTCACCCTCCTCCGACGGAGATCAGCCCCAGCATTTT. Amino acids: CASSPSSDGDQPQHF.

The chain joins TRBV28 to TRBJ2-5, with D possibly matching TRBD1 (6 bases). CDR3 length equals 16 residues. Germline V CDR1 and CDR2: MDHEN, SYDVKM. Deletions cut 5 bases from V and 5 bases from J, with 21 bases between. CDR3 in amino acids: CASSPQGWGPLETQYF. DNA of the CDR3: TGTGCCAGCAGTCCACAGGGATGGGGCCCGTTGGAGACCCAGTACTTC. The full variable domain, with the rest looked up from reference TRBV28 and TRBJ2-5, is DVKVTQSSRYLVKRTGEKVFLECVQDMDHENMFWYRQDPGLGLRLIYFSYDVKMKEKGDIPEGYSVSREKKERFSLILESASTNQTSMYLCASSPQGWGPLETQYFGPGTRLLVL.

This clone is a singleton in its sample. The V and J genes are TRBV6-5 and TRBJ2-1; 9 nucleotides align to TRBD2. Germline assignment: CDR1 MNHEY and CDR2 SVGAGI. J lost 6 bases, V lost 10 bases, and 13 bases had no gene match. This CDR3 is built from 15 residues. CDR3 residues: CATCIGTSSSNEQFF. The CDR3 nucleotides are TGTGCCACCTGTATCGGGACTAGCTCCAGCAATGAGCAGTTCTTC.

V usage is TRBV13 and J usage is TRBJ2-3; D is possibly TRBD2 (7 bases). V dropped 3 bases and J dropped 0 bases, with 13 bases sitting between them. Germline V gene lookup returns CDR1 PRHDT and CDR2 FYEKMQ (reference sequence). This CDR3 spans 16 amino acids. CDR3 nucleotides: TGTGCCAGCAGCTTTAAGGGGGGGCTAAGCACAGATACGCAGTATTTT. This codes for CASSFKGGLSTDTQYF.

The CDR3 DNA reads TGTGCCAGCAGTTTACGGAAGCGGAGCACAGATACGCAGTATTTT. Encoded protein: CASSLRKRSTDTQYF. The rearrangement links TRBV6-9 to TRBJ2-3, with D maybe TRBD2 (5 bases). The CDR3 is 15 amino acids. Germline CDR1 and CDR2: MNHGY and SVAAGI. V dropped 4 bases and J dropped 0 bases, with 11 bases sitting between them.

CDR3 bases: TGTGCCAGCCCGGAGGAGTCCGAGCAGTACTTC. Its translation: CASPEESEQYF. The chain uses TRBV21-1 and TRBJ2-7; the table's D call of TRBD2 was not tested on the DNA. TRBV21-1 is noted as a pseudogene. The CDR3 loop spans 11 amino acids.

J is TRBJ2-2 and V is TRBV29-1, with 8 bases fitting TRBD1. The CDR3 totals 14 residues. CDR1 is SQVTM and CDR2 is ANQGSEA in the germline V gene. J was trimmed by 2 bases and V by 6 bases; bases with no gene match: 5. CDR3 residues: CSVHRGSNTGELFF. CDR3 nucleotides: TGCAGCGTCCACAGGGGGTCTAACACCGGGGAGCTGTTTTTT.

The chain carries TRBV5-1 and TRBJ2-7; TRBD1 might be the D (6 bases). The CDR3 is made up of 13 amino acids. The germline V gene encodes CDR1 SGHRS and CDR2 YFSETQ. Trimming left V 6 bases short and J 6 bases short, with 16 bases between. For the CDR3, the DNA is TGCGCCAGCACCAAGGGGGAGCGTCTCGAGCAGTACTTC. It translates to CASTKGERLEQYF. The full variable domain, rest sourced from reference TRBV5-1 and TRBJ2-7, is KAGVTQTPRYLIKTRGQQVTLSCSPISGHRSVSWYQQTPGQGLQFLFEYFSETQRNKGNFPGRFSGRQFSNSRSEMNVSTLELGDSALYLCASTKGERLEQYFGPGTRLTVT.

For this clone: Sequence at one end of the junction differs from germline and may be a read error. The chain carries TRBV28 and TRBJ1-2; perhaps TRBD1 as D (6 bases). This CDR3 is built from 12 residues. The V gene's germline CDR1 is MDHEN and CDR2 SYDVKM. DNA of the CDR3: TGTGCCAGCAGTTTATTCCGGGACACCTCTTACTTC. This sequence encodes CASSLFRDTSYF.

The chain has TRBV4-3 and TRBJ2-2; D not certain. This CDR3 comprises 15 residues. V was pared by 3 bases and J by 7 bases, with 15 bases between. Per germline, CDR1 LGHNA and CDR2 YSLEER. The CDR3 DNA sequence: TGCGCCAGCAGCCACTACCCTACCGGGTTCGGGGAGCTGTTTTTT. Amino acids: CASSHYPTGFGELFF.

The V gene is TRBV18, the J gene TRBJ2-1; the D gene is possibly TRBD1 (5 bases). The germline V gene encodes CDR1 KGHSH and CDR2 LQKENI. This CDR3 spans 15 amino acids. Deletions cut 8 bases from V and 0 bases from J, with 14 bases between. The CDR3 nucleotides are TGTGCCAGCGGATCGAATAGGGGCTCCTACAATGAGCAGTTCTTC. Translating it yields CASGSNRGSYNEQFF.

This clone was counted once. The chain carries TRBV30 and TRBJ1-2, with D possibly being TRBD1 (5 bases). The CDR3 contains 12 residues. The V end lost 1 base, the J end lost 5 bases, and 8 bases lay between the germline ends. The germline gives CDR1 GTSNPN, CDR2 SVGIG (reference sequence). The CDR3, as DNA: TGTGCCTGGAGTGCCCGGGGGTATGGCTACACCTTC. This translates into CAWSARGYGYTF.

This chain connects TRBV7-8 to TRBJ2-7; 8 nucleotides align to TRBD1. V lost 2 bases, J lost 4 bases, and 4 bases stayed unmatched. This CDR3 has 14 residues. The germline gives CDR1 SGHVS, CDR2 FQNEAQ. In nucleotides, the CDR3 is TGTGCCAGCAGCTTAATCGGACAGGGTTACGAGCAGTACTTC. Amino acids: CASSLIGQGYEQYF.

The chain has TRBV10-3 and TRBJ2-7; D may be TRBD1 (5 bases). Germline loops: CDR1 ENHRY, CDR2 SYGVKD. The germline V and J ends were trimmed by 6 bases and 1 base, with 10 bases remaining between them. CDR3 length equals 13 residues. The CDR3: CAIRGQGSYEQYF. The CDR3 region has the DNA TGTGCCATCAGGGGGCAGGGTTCCTACGAGCAGTACTTC.

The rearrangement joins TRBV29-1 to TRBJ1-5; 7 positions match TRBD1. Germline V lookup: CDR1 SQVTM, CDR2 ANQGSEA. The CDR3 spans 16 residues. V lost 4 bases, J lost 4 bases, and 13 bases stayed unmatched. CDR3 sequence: CSVGFSWTGPNQPQHF. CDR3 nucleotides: TGCAGCGTTGGATTTAGTTGGACAGGACCAAATCAGCCCCAGCATTTT.

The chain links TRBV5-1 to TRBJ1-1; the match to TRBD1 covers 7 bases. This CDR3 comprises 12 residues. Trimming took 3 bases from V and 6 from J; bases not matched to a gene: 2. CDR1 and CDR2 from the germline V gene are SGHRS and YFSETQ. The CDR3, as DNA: TGCGCCAGCAGCTCCGGACAGGCTGAAGCTTTCTTT. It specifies CASSSGQAEAFF.

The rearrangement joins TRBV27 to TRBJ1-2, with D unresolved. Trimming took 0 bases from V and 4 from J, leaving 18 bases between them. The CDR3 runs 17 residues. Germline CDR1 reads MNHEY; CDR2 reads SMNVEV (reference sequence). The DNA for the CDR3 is TGTGCCAGCAGTTTATCGAGAGGGATTAATTCAGCCTATGGCTACACCTTC. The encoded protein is CASSLSRGINSAYGYTF.